This paragraph covers one TCR beta chain sequence. This clone was picked up a small number of times. Its cognate antigen has yet to be identified. Qualities for individual bases were not recorded, and no much larger clone is one base off. TCRbeta CDR3 regions were amplified from genomic DNA by means of the immunoSEQ Assay, a bias-controlled multiplex PCR. In the source study's methods: The number of nucleated cells in each sample was estimated by amplification of reference gene primers within the assay. To quantify the absolute abundance of each unique TCRbeta CDR3 rearrangement, sequence reads were collapsed and filtered. For each sample, productive Simpson clonality was calculated as the square root of Simpson's diversity index across productive rearrangements. TCRdb re-hosts the immuneACCESS table, in-frame sequences only. Its copies lack some clones; in the studies checked, an unresolved V gene accounts for under half of them, and the cause for the rest is not known. The DNA gave D and trimming, while V, J and clone size come from that table. The sample records 90,000 to 120,000 clones, roughly 90% of which are singletons. The ten largest clonotypes hold around 6.5% of the sample.

V was cut back by 6 bases and J by 0 bases, leaving a gap of 14 bases between them. The CDR3 covers 15 residues, taking in both the cysteine and the phenylalanine. Only CDR3 DNA is held: 45 bases, read in frame from base 1. From a lookup of the germline V gene, CDR1 and CDR2 are MNHEY and SVGAGI. This entry comes from a study of blood T cell repertoires in COVID-19 (dated by TCRdb to about 2020). Some background on the complete study: Collaborator samples came from the United States, Italy and Spain and covered acute and convalescent phases of COVID-19. The material from the prospective study consisted of cDNA or gDNA derived from T cells, B-cell-depleted T cells, or PBMCs. Samples were obtained from the ongoing ImmuneRACE study (first 160 participants) and from about 1,300 subjects provided by 6 global collaborators. Where HLA class I and class II types were available, the types were taken from metadata supplied by the sample provider, not from assay-based typing. Deeply sampled blood TCRbeta repertoires from subjects exposed to, actively infected with, or recovered from COVID-19 were included in the dataset. A de-identified subject ID, COVID-19 status, age in years and sex were almost always included in the sample metadata. The repertoires were made available in a free public database intended to serve as a resource for research on the immune response to SARS-CoV-2. The full study reports these points: The amount of clinical and demographic metadata varied by source and participant and was provided uncurated.

The collaborating institutions used their own protocols to collect whole blood in K2EDTA tubes. Collaborator samples were shipped for TCRbeta analysis as frozen whole blood, isolated PBMCs, or DNA extracted from either sample type. Sequencing was carried out using peripheral blood. The origin of this receptor is a woman aged 60-75 years with acute or convalescent COVID-19. Recombination connected TRBV6-5 to TRBJ1-2; TRBD1 might be the D gene, on 6 matching bases. The DNA sequence is as follows: TGTGCCAGCAGGAAACAGGGAACTCCTAACTATGGCTACACCTTC. Its amino acids are CASRKQGTPNYGYTF.